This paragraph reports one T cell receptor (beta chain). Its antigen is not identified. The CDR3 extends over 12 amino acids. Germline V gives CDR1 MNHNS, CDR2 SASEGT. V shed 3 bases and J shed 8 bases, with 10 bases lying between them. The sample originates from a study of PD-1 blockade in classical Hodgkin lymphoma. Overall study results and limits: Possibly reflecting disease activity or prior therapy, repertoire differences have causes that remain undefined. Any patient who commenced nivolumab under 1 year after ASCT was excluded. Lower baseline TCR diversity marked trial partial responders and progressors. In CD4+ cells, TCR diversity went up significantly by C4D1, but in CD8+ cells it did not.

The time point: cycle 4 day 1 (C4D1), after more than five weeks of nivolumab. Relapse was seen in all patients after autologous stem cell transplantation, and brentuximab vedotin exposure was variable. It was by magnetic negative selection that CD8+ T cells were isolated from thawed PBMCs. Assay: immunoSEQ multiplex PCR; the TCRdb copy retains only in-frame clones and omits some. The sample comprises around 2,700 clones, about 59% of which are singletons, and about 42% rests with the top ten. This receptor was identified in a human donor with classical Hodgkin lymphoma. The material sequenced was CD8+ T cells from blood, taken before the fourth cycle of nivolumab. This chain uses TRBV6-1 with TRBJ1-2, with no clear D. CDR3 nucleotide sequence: TGTGCCAGCAGTGAGGGCTATGAGGGCTACACCTTC. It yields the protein CASSEGYEGYTF.